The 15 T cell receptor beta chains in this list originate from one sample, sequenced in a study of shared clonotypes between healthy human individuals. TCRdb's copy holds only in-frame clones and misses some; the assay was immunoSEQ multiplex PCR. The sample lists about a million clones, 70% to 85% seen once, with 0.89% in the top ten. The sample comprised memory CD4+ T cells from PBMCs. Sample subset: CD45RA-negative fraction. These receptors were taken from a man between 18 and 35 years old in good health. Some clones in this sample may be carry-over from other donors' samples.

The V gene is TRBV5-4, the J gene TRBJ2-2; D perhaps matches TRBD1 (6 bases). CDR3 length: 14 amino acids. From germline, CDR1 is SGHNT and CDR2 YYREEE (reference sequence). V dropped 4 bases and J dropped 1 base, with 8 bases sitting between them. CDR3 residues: CASSPGQNTGELFF. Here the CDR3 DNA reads TGTGCCAGCAGCCCGGGACAGAACACCGGGGAGCTGTTTTTT.

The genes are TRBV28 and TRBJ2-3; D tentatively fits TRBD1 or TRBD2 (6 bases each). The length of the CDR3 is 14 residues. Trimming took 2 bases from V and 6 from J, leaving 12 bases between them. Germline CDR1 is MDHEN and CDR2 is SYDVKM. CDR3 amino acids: CASSLPGAVDTQYF. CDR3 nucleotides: TGTGCCAGCAGTTTACCGGGGGCGGTGGATACGCAGTATTTT.

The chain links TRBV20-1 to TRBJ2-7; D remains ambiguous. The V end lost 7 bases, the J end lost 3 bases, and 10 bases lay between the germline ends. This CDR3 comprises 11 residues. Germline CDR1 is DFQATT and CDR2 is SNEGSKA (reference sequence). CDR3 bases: TGCAGTGTAGGCAATAACTACGAGCAGTACTTC. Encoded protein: CSVGNNYEQYF.

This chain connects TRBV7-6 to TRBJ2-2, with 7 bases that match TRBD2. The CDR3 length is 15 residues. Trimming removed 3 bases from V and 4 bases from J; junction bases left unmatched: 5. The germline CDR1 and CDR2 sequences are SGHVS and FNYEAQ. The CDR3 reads CASSFGGSGTGELFF. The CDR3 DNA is TGTGCCAGCAGCTTCGGCGGGAGTGGCACCGGGGAGCTGTTTTTT.

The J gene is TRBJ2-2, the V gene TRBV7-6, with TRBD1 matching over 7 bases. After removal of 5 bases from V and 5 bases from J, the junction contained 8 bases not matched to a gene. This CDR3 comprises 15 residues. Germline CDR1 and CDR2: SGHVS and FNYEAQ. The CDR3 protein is CASSPRQGWTGELFF. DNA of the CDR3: TGTGCCAGCAGCCCCAGACAGGGTTGGACCGGGGAGCTGTTTTTT.

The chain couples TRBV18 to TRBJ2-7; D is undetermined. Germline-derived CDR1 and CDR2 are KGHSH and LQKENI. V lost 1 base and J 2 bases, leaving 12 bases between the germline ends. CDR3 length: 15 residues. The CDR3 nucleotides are TGTGCCAGCTCACCACGCGATCGCGCCACCTACGAGCAGTACTTC. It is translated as CASSPRDRATYEQYF.

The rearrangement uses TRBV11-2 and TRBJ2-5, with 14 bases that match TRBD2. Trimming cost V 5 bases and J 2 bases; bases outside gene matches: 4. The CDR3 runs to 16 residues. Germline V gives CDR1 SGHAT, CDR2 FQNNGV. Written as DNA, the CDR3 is TGTGCCAGCAGCCCCCGACTAGCGGGAGGGCAAGAGACCCAGTACTTC. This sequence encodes CASSPRLAGGQETQYF. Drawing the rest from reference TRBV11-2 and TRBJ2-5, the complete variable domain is EAGVAQSPRYKIIEKRQSVAFWCNPISGHATLYWYQQILGQGPKLLIQFQNNGVVDDSQLPKDRFSAERLKGVDSTLKIQPAKLEDSAVYLCASSPRLAGGQETQYFGPGTRLLVL.

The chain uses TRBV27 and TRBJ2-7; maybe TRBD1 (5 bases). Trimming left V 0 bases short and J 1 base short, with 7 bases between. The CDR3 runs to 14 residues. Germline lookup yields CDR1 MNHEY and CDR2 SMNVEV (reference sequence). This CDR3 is CASSLSDRSYEQYF. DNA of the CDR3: TGTGCCAGCAGTTTATCAGACAGATCCTACGAGCAGTACTTC.

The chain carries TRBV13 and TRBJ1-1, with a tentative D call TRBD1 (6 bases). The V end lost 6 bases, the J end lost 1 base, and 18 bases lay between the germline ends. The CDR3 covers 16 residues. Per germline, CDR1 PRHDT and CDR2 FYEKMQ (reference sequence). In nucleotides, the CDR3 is TGTGCCAGCAGGCCTGAGAGGGGGGCGCGGAACACTGAAGCTTTCTTT. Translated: CASRPERGARNTEAFF. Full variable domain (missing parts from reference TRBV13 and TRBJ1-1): AAGVIQSPRHLIKEKRETATLKCYPIPRHDTVYWYQQGPGQDPQFLISFYEKMQSDKGSIPDRFSAQQFSDYHSELNMSSLELGDSALYFCASRPERGARNTEAFFGQGTRLTVV.

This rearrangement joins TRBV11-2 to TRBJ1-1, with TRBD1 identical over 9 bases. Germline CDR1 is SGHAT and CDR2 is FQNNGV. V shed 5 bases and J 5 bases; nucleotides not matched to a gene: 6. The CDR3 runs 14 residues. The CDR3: CASSRDREGTEAFF. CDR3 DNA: TGTGCCAGCAGCCGGGACAGGGAAGGGACTGAAGCTTTCTTT.

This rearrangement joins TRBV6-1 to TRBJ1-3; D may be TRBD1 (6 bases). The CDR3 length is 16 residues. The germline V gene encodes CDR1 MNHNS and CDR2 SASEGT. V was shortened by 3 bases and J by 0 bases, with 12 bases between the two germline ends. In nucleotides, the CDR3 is TGTGCCAGCAGTGACACAGGGAGGGGCTCTGGAAACACCATATATTTT. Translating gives CASSDTGRGSGNTIYF.

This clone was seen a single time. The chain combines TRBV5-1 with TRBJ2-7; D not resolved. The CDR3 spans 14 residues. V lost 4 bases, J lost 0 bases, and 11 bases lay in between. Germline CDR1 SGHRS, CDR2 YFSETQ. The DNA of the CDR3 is TGCGCCAGCAGCCGCATAGGTGCCTCCTACGAGCAGTACTTC. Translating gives CASSRIGASYEQYF.

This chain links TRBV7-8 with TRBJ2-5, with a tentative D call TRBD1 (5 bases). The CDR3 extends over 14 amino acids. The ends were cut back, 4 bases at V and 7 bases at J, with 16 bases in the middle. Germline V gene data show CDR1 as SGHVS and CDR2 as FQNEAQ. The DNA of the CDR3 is TGTGCCAGCAGCTCCTTTCAGGGAATTGGGACCCAGTACTTC. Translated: CASSSFQGIGTQYF.

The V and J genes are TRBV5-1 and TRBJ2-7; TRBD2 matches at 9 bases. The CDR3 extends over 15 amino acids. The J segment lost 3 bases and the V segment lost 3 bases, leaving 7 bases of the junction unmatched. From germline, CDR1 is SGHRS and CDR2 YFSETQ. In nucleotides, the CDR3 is TGCGCCAGCAGCTCGTATAGCGGGAGAGGCTACGAGCAGTACTTC. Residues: CASSSYSGRGYEQYF.

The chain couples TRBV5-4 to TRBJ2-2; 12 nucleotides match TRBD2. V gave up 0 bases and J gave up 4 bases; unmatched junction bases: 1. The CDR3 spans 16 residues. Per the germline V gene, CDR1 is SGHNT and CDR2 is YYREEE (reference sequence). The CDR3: CASSLGLAGATGELFF. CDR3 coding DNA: TGTGCCAGCAGCTTGGGACTAGCGGGAGCCACCGGGGAGCTGTTTTTT.